The T cell receptor (beta chain) under discussion was sequenced for a study of blood T cell repertoires in COVID-19. The wider study: Samples of COVID-19 (acute and convalescent) were obtained from the United States, Italy and Spain. T cells, B-cell-depleted T cells, or PBMCs supplied cDNA or gDNA.

In the original workflow: Using reference gene primer amplification, nucleated cell counts were estimated. Profiled with immunoSEQ multiplex PCR; TCRdb holds only in-frame clones, not every one. That table gives V, J and clone size, and the DNA gave D and trimming. In the table there are about 64,000 clones, approximately 85% of which are singletons. Trimming stripped 8 bases from V and 3 bases from J, with 7 bases between. The germline V gene encodes CDR1 MNHEY and CDR2 SVGAGI. This CDR3 comprises 11 residues. J is TRBJ1-1 and V is TRBV6-5; D possibly corresponds to TRBD1 (5 bases). The sequence was collected from a human donor in a cohort sampled during active COVID-19. Sequenced sample: peripheral blood. Written as DNA, the CDR3 is TGTGCCAGCGGGGGGGACACTGAAGCTTTCTTT. Amino acids: CASGGDTEAFF.